The 30 T cell receptor beta chains below were found in one sample sequenced in a study of early stage breast cancer tumors. Only in-frame clones appear in the TCRdb table, and some are missing; sequencing was by immunoSEQ multiplex PCR. The table includes about 53,000 clones, about 89% detected once. The sample consisted of blood. The receptors shown here come from a person between 65 and 79 years old with breast cancer.

The chain recombines TRBV19 with TRBJ1-6; tentative D call: TRBD1 (6 bases). The CDR3 loop spans 15 amino acids. With 6 bases removed from V and 9 bases from J, the gap between germline ends came to 18 bases. The germline V gene has CDR1 LNHDA and CDR2 SQIVND (reference sequence). The CDR3 DNA is TGTGCCAGTAGACCGGGGGGCAGGGAGGCTTCACCCCTCCACTTT. Translated: CASRPGGREASPLHF.

V and J are TRBV9 and TRBJ2-2; D perhaps matches TRBD2 (6 bases). This CDR3 region has 16 residues. The germline V gene encodes CDR1 SGDLS and CDR2 YYNGEE. Between the trimmed V and J ends, which lost 0 bases and 1 base, there was a span of 10 bases. CDR3 protein: CASSVGPSENTGELFF. In DNA, the CDR3 is TGTGCCAGCAGCGTAGGGCCTAGCGAGAACACCGGGGAGCTGTTTTTT.

This clone was picked up a small number of times. V usage is TRBV13 and J usage is TRBJ1-1; 7 bases map to TRBD1. Trimming at V came to 5 bases and at J to 4 bases, leaving 10 bases not matched to a gene. Germline V gene sequence: CDR1 PRHDT, CDR2 FYEKMQ (reference sequence). The CDR3 consists of 15 residues. The chain's CDR3 is CASSIRQGQGTEAFF. The CDR3 nucleotides are TGTGCCAGCAGCATACGACAGGGTCAAGGCACTGAAGCTTTCTTT.

The V gene is TRBV4-3, the J gene TRBJ2-6; D may be TRBD2 (5 bases). Germline CDR1 reads LGHNA; CDR2 reads YSLEER. Trimming shortened V by 0 bases and J by 3 bases, and 9 bases separated the two germline ends. CDR3 length: 16 residues. The CDR3 is CASSQETGDGANVLTF. CDR3 in DNA: TGCGCCAGCAGCCAAGAAACCGGGGATGGGGCCAACGTCCTGACTTTC.

This sequence joins TRBV2 and TRBJ1-2; D gene ambiguous. V was trimmed by 5 bases and J by 6 bases, leaving 16 bases between them. CDR3 length: 14 amino acids. Germline CDR1 reads SNHLY; CDR2 reads FYNNEI. The CDR3 sequence: CASSRRAGRDGYTF. The CDR3 bases are TGTGCCAGCAGTCGCCGCGCCGGTCGCGATGGCTACACCTTC.

The chain couples TRBV5-1 to TRBJ1-6; 9 positions agree with TRBD1. The CDR3 has 16 amino acids. V was pared by 3 bases and J by 7 bases, with 8 bases of the junction left unmatched. Per the germline V gene, CDR1 is SGHRS and CDR2 is YFSETQ. In nucleotides, the CDR3 is TGCGCCAGCAGCTCGACGGGACAGGGTGGGAATTCACCCCTCCACTTT. Translated, it gives CASSSTGQGGNSPLHF.

The rearrangement uses TRBV19 and TRBJ2-5, with TRBD2 matching 11 bases. Trimming removed 5 bases from V and 5 bases from J; junction bases left unmatched: 16. The length of the CDR3 is 18 residues. In germline, CDR1 is LNHDA, CDR2 SQIVND (reference sequence). The CDR3 is CASSPRTSGSHWRETQYF. As DNA, the CDR3 is TGTGCCAGTAGTCCGCGGACTAGCGGGTCTCACTGGCGGGAGACCCAGTACTTC.

The chain combines TRBV19 with TRBJ2-7; 15 nucleotides match TRBD2. The CDR3 sequence is 15 residues long. V lost 5 bases and J lost 5; bases outside the gene matches: 4. Germline V gene lookup returns CDR1 LNHDA and CDR2 SQIVND (reference sequence). The CDR3 is CASSAGLAGGDEQYF. CDR3 sequence (DNA): TGTGCCAGTAGTGCCGGACTAGCGGGAGGGGACGAGCAGTACTTC.

CDR3 nucleotide sequence: TGTGCCAGCAGTCGCGGACAAAAGGAGACCCAGTACTTC. Its protein product is CASSRGQKETQYF. The chain is built from TRBV7-7 and TRBJ2-5; a weak D match, TRBD1 (5 bases). CDR1 and CDR2 (germline): SSHAT, FNYEAQ (reference sequence). Trimming removed 6 bases from V and 5 bases from J, with 13 bases in between. The CDR3 sequence is 13 residues long.

This clone showed up just once. This chain joins TRBV11-2 and TRBJ1-2; no clear D gene. The CDR3 runs 14 residues. Trimming took 3 bases from V and 0 from J, leaving 8 bases between them. CDR1 is SGHAT and CDR2 is FQNNGV in the germline V gene. The CDR3 DNA follows: TGTGCCAGCAGCTTTGAGGGTTCTAACTATGGCTACACCTTC. Translated: CASSFEGSNYGYTF.

The rearrangement joins TRBV5-6 to TRBJ2-5; 8 bases are a match to TRBD2. The CDR3 consists of 12 residues. Germline V gene data show CDR1 as SGHDT and CDR2 as YYEEEE. The V segment lost 1 base and the J segment 7 bases; nucleotides outside the gene matches: 0. Here the CDR3 reads CASSLTSGTQYF. DNA for the CDR3: TGTGCCAGCAGCTTGACTAGCGGGACCCAGTACTTC.

The CDR3 coding sequence is TGTGCCTGGAGTGTTAGGGGTAGGGGCTATGGCTACACCTTC. Translating it yields CAWSVRGRGYGYTF. The chain links TRBV30 to TRBJ1-2; a possible D gene is TRBD1 (5 bases). Trimming left V 0 bases short and J 4 bases short, with 12 bases between. The CDR3 is 14 amino acids. Germline V gene lookup returns CDR1 GTSNPN and CDR2 SVGIG (reference sequence).

The V gene is TRBV6-5, the J gene TRBJ2-1; D possibly corresponds to TRBD1 (6 bases). Trimming left V 0 bases short and J 7 bases short, with 13 bases between. Germline V gene lookup returns CDR1 MNHEY and CDR2 SVGAGI. This CDR3 is 15 amino acids long. The CDR3 coding sequence is TGTGCCAGCAGTTACTCGAACAGGGTGGGGAATGAGCAGTTCTTC. This encodes CASSYSNRVGNEQFF.

CDR3 in DNA: TGTGCCAGCAGCTTGATGACAGGGTCGAACACCGGGGAGCTGTTTTTT. It yields the protein CASSLMTGSNTGELFF. The V gene is TRBV11-2, the J gene TRBJ2-2, with 7 bases aligning to TRBD1. With 3 bases clipped from V and 0 bases from J, the junction kept 4 bases outside the gene matches. Germline lookup yields CDR1 SGHAT and CDR2 FQNNGV. This CDR3 has 16 residues.

V gene TRBV11-3 combines with J gene TRBJ2-2; 7 bases are shared with TRBD1. CDR1 and CDR2 (germline): SGHNT, YENEEA. The V segment lost 3 bases and the J segment 7 bases; nucleotides outside the gene matches: 8. The CDR3 has 15 amino acids. CDR3 sequence reads: CASSLTRGPGGELFF. CDR3 bases: TGTGCCAGCAGCTTGACGAGGGGGCCGGGCGGGGAGCTGTTTTTT.

J is TRBJ2-2 and V is TRBV7-6; D perhaps matches TRBD1 (6 bases). V was pared by 2 bases and J by 1 base, with 8 bases between. There are 15 residues in the CDR3. The V gene's germline CDR1 is SGHVS and CDR2 FNYEAQ. The chain's CDR3 is CASSLWGQNTGELFF. CDR3 in DNA: TGTGCCAGCAGCTTATGGGGACAGAACACCGGGGAGCTGTTTTTT.

The gene calls are TRBV2 and TRBJ2-7, with a weak D call TRBD1 (6 bases). V was clipped by 6 bases and J by 0 bases, with 6 bases between them. This CDR3 has 12 amino acids. Germline V CDR1 and CDR2: SNHLY, FYNNEI. The CDR3 sequence: CASRQGSYEQYF. CDR3 nucleotide sequence: TGTGCCAGCAGACAGGGCTCCTACGAGCAGTACTTC.

This chain joins TRBV7-2 and TRBJ2-5; D might be TRBD1 (6 bases). V lost 0 bases and J lost 5, with 13 bases in between. Germline-derived CDR1 and CDR2 are SGHTA and FQGNSA. The CDR3 is made up of 15 amino acids. CDR3 coding DNA: TGTGCCAGCAGCTTAGCGTCCAGGGGCGCCGAGACCCAGTACTTC. Translating gives CASSLASRGAETQYF.

V and J are TRBV5-6 and TRBJ2-7; TRBD2 might be the D (6 bases). CDR1 and CDR2 (germline): SGHDT, YYEEEE. The ends were cut back, 0 bases at V and 0 bases at J, with 7 bases in the middle. This CDR3 region has 14 residues. CDR3 in amino acids: CASSLGGASYEQYF. The CDR3, as DNA: TGTGCCAGCAGCTTGGGCGGGGCCTCCTACGAGCAGTACTTC. Looking up the rest from reference TRBV5-6 and TRBJ2-7 gives the full variable domain: DAGVTQSPTHLIKTRGQQVTLRCSPKSGHDTVSWYQQALGQGPQFIFQYYEEEERQRGNFPDRFSGHQFPNYSSELNVNALLLGDSALYLCASSLGGASYEQYFGPGTRLTVT.

The chain couples TRBV9 to TRBJ2-7; D remains unclear. Trimming pared 0 bases from V and 6 bases from J, leaving 4 bases between. The CDR3 runs to 11 residues. Germline V gene data show CDR1 as SGDLS and CDR2 as YYNGEE. The CDR3 loop is CASSVGGEQYF. The CDR3 nucleotides read TGTGCCAGCAGCGTAGGAGGCGAGCAGTACTTC.

This rearrangement joins TRBV5-1 to TRBJ2-3; maybe TRBD2 (6 bases). The V gene's germline CDR1 is SGHRS and CDR2 YFSETQ. Trimming shortened V by 3 bases and J by 0 bases, and 14 bases separated the two germline ends. This CDR3 contains 16 residues. The CDR3 nucleotides are TGCGCCAGCAGCTGGGTACTAGCTCCTAGCACAGATACGCAGTATTTT. Protein sequence: CASSWVLAPSTDTQYF.

The gene calls are TRBV5-1 and TRBJ2-2; possible D gene TRBD1, 6 bases. This CDR3 is 15 amino acids long. Germline V gene lookup returns CDR1 SGHRS and CDR2 YFSETQ. With 4 bases removed from V and 5 bases from J, the gap between germline ends came to 15 bases. CDR3 loop: CASSILQGPTGELFF. CDR3 DNA: TGCGCCAGCAGCATCCTACAGGGACCAACCGGGGAGCTGTTTTTT.

CDR3 sequence: CASSLVGSGSEQFF. In nucleotides, the CDR3 is TGTGCCAGCAGCTTAGTTGGGTCCGGGAGTGAGCAGTTCTTC. The chain carries TRBV7-2 and TRBJ2-1; D possibly corresponds to TRBD2 (6 bases). Trimming stripped 1 base from V and 9 bases from J, with 13 bases between. Germline V CDR1 and CDR2: SGHTA, FQGNSA. This CDR3 contains 14 residues.

V gene TRBV4-1 combines with J gene TRBJ2-6; D not certain. V was shortened by 0 bases and J by 0 bases, with 6 bases between the two germline ends. Looked up from germline, CDR1 is MGHRA and CDR2 is YSYEKL. This CDR3 comprises 16 residues. CDR3 nucleotides: TGCGCCAGCAGCCAAGATGGTAGCTCTGGGGCCAACGTCCTGACTTTC. Translated, it gives CASSQDGSSGANVLTF.

The genes are TRBV23-1 and TRBJ1-6; 7 bases agree with TRBD1. TRBV23-1 is an ORF for which the function is uncertain. The CDR3 is 15 residues long. The V and J ends lost 0 bases and 9 bases, in that order; junction bases with no gene match: 5. CDR3 sequence reads: CASSQSWDSFSPLHF. The CDR3, as DNA: TGCGCCAGCAGTCAATCGTGGGACAGTTTTTCACCCCTCCACTTT.

V gene TRBV5-1 combines with J gene TRBJ2-1, with TRBD2 matching over 10 bases. The germline V gene encodes CDR1 SGHRS and CDR2 YFSETQ. The CDR3 loop spans 17 amino acids. The trim removed 9 bases at V and 2 bases at J, leaving 14 bases unmatched. The CDR3 nucleotides read TGCGCCACCAAACTAACGCCTAGCGGGGGAACCTACAATGAGCAGTTCTTC. The encoded protein is CATKLTPSGGTYNEQFF.

The chain's CDR3 is CASSIGRGGTGELFF. The CDR3 DNA follows: TGTGCCAGTAGTATAGGTCGGGGGGGCACCGGGGAGCTGTTTTTT. The rearrangement links TRBV19 to TRBJ2-2, with TRBD2 identical over 8 bases. Per the germline V gene, CDR1 is LNHDA and CDR2 is SQIVND (reference sequence). V shed 1 base and J 4 bases; nucleotides not matched to a gene: 2. The CDR3 is made up of 15 amino acids.

The J gene is TRBJ2-3, the V gene TRBV6-5; TRBD1 matches at 9 bases. Germline V CDR1 and CDR2: MNHEY, SVGAGI. There are 15 residues in the CDR3. V was pared by 5 bases and J by 3 bases, with 6 bases of the junction left unmatched. DNA of the CDR3: TGTGCCAGCAGTCCCGGGACAGGGTATACAGATACGCAGTATTTT. Its translation: CASSPGTGYTDTQYF.

The chain carries TRBV7-9 and TRBJ2-7, with 7 nucleotides matching TRBD1. CDR1 SEHNR and CDR2 FQNEAQ come from the germline V gene (reference sequence). The V gene end was trimmed by 5 bases and the J gene end by 3 bases; junction bases not matched to a gene: 10. There are 15 residues in the CDR3. CDR3 residues: CASSGLTGTDYEQYF. In nucleotides, the CDR3 is TGTGCCAGCAGCGGATTGACAGGGACGGACTACGAGCAGTACTTC.

This chain joins TRBV6-5 and TRBJ2-7; 12 positions agree with TRBD2. V lost 7 bases and J lost 2; bases outside the gene matches: 3. The germline CDR1 and CDR2 sequences are MNHEY and SVGAGI. This CDR3 has 14 amino acids. This chain's CDR3 is CASTGTSGPYEQYF. Here the CDR3 DNA reads TGTGCCAGCACCGGGACTAGCGGGCCCTACGAGCAGTACTTC.